This T cell receptor beta chain was obtained from a study of cytomegalovirus exposure and HLA in healthy donors. General observations from the study: There were around 160 TCR beta chains listed as cytomegalovirus-associated. Researchers reported that three CMV-associated chains were confirmed in vitro as CMV antigen-specific.

The PCR made use of 60 Vbeta and 13 Jbeta primers. TCRdb keeps only in-frame clones here, not all; method: immunoSEQ multiplex PCR. Among approximately 92,000 clones listed, just under 70% were seen once. Of note for this clone: Its cognate antigen is unknown.

At collection, donors were nominally healthy, but unrecorded immune exposures were probable. Trimming cost V 4 bases and J 0 bases, with 18 bases left between them. Germline V gives CDR1 LGHNA, CDR2 YNFKEQ. This CDR3 region has 17 residues. The V call is TRBV4-2, the J call TRBJ2-5; possibly TRBD1 for D (6 bases). The source material was PBMCs. This receptor was identified in a man in his forties or fifties in good health and CMV-seronegative. The CDR3 sequence is CASSLTAGTPYQETQYF. CDR3 in DNA: TGTGCCAGCAGCCTAACCGCAGGGACACCGTACCAAGAGACCCAGTACTTC.